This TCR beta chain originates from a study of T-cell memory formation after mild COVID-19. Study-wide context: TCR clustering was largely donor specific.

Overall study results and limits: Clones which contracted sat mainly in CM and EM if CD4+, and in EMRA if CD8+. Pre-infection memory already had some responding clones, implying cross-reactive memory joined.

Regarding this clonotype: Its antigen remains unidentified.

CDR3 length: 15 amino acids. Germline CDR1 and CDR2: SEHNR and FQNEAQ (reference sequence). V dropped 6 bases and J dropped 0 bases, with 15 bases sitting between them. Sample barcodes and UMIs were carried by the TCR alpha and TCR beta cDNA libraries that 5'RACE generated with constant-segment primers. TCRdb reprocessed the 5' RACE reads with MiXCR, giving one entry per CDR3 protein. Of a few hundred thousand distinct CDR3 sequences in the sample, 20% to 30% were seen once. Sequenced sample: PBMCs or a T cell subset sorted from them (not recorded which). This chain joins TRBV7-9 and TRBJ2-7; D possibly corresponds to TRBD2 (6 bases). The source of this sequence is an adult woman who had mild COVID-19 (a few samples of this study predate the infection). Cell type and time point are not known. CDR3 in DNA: TGTGCCAGCAGTTCGGGACTTCGATTCTCCTACGAGCAGTACTTC. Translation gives CASSSGLRFSYEQYF.